The 8 T cell receptor beta chains given below trace back to one sample, sequenced in a study of PD-1 blockade in classical Hodgkin lymphoma. The table came from immunoSEQ multiplex PCR; TCRdb's copy has only in-frame clones and leaves some out. The sample contains 98,000 or so clones, 80% to 90% of which appear only once. Each patient experienced a relapse that followed autologous stem cell transplantation, and brentuximab vedotin exposure varied. The specimen comprised peripheral blood mononuclear cells (PBMCs), sampled before the second cycle of nivolumab. All receptors come from a human donor with classical Hodgkin lymphoma.

This sequence joins TRBV19 and TRBJ2-7; D is perhaps TRBD1 (5 bases). Germline V gene lookup returns CDR1 LNHDA and CDR2 SQIVND (reference sequence). CDR3 length: 15 amino acids. V lost 3 bases, J lost 1 base, and 13 bases lay in between. CDR3 sequence (DNA): TGTGCCAGTAGTATGGGTCAGGGAAGGTCCTACGAGCAGTACTTC. Translation gives CASSMGQGRSYEQYF.

This sequence joins TRBV19 and TRBJ2-1; 7 nucleotides agree with TRBD1. The CDR3 length is 15 residues. Losses at the gene ends were 6 bases for V and 3 bases for J; bases not matched to a gene: 8. CDR1 LNHDA and CDR2 SQIVND come from the germline V gene (reference sequence). In DNA, the CDR3 is TGTGCCAGTAGCCTATGGACAGGAGACTACAATGAGCAGTTCTTC. It codes for CASSLWTGDYNEQFF.

The chain joins TRBV25-1 to TRBJ1-1; 7 nucleotides line up with TRBD1. The CDR3 extends over 14 amino acids. Trimming cost V 5 bases and J 1 base; bases outside gene matches: 4. Germline V gene sequence: CDR1 MGHDK, CDR2 SYGVNS. The CDR3 loop is CASSSTGKNTEAFF. CDR3 nucleotides: TGTGCCAGCAGTTCGACAGGGAAGAACACTGAAGCTTTCTTT.

The chain combines TRBV6-6 with TRBJ2-7, with a tentative D call TRBD2 (6 bases). Deletions cut 5 bases from V and 3 bases from J, with 17 bases between. Germline values: CDR1 MNHNY, CDR2 SVGAGI (reference sequence). The CDR3 loop spans 15 amino acids. Written as DNA, the CDR3 is TGTGCCAGCAGTAACCCCATGGCGACTAGCTACGAGCAGTACTTC. This codes for CASSNPMATSYEQYF.

Notes on this clone: At one end, the junction sequence differs from germline, possibly due to a read error. The chain carries TRBV4-2 and TRBJ1-4; maybe TRBD1 (5 bases). Germline loops: CDR1 LGHNA, CDR2 YNFKEQ. This CDR3 region has 17 residues. The CDR3 is CASSEEPQQATNEKLFF. Written as DNA, the CDR3 is TGTGCCAGCAGCGAAGAGCCCCAACAGGCAACTAATGAAAAACTGTTTTTT.

The chain joins TRBV2 to TRBJ1-4; tentatively, D is TRBD1 (5 bases). The CDR3 runs to 16 residues. Trimming took off 1 base at V and 5 bases at J, with 14 bases between the two ends. Germline CDR1 and CDR2: SNHLY and FYNNEI. CDR3 in amino acids: CASSEEVGGINEKLFF. In DNA, the CDR3 is TGTGCCAGCAGTGAAGAGGTGGGGGGAATAAATGAAAAACTGTTTTTT.

This chain joins TRBV29-1 and TRBJ2-7, with 7 bases lining up with TRBD2. This CDR3 comprises 13 residues. Germline lookup yields CDR1 SQVTM and CDR2 ANQGSEA. V was clipped by 6 bases and J by 7 bases; unmatched bases: 12. CDR3 coding DNA: TGCAGCGTAGCGGGAAGGGACTCCTCGGAGCAGTACTTC. Amino acids: CSVAGRDSSEQYF.

The chain couples TRBV5-4 to TRBJ2-7; TRBD1 matches 9 bases. From germline, CDR1 is SGHNT and CDR2 YYREEE (reference sequence). The CDR3 runs to 15 residues. V lost 0 bases, J lost 5 bases, and 6 bases stayed unmatched. The CDR3 protein is CASSLEGQGAHEQYF. CDR3 nucleotides: TGTGCCAGCAGCTTGGAGGGACAGGGTGCCCACGAGCAGTACTTC.